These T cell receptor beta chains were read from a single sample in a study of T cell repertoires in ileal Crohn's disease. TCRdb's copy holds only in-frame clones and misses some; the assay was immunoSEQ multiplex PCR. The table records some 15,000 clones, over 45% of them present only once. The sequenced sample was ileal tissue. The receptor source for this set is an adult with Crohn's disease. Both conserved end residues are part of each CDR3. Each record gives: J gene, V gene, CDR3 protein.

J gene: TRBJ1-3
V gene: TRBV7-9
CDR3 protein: CASSLGQPSSGNTIYF

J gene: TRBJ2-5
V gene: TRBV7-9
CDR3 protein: CASSLGQGQETQYF

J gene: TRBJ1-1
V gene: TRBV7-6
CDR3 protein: CASSPRGVRQNTEAFF

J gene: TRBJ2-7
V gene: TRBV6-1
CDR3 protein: CASTTALIGYEQYF

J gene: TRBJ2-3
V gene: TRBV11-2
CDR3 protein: CASSLDRAGTDTQYF

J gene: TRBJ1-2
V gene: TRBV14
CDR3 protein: CASSQGVRGYTF

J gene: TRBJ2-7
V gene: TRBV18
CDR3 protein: CASSAFSGSNEQYF

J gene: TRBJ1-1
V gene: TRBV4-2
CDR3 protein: CASSQIQGNTEAFF

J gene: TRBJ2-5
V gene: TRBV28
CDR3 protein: CASSLELAGETQYF

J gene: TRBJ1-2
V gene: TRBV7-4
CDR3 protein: CASSFEGDGYTF

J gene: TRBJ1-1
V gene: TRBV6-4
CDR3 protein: CASSPGGEGTEAFF

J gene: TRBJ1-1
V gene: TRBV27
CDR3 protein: CASSLGHSMNTEAFF

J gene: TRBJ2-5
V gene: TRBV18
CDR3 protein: CASSPPASSETQYF

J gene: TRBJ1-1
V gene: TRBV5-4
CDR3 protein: CASSLISKNTEAFF

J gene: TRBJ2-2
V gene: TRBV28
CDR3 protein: CASSLLGRLAVDGELFF

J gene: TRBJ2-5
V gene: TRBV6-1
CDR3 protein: CASSEFGSLAQYF

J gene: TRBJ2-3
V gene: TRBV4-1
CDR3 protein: CASSDREREGHDTQYF

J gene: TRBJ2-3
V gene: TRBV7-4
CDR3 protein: CASSLGGTGTCTQYF

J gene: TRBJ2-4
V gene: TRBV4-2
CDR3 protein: CASSQEEAGGNIQYF

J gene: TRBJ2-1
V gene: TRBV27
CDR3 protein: CASSAMGVNNEQFF

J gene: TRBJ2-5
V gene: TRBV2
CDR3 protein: CASSDGTGQQETQYF

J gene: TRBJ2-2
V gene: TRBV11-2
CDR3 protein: CASSPGLNTGELFF

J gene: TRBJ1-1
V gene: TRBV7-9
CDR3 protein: CASSLVLVNTEAFF

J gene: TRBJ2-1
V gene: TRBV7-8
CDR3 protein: CASSTRQGRYNEQFF